This note documents a single T cell receptor (beta chain) sequence. Its antigen is unknown. This CDR3 has 12 residues. The V end was cut by 4 bases, the J end by 6 bases, with 10 bases between. Germline CDR1 reads SGHRS; CDR2 reads YFSETQ. PCR employed 60 Vbeta and 13 Jbeta primers. Only in-frame clones appear in the TCRdb table, and some are missing; sequencing was by immunoSEQ multiplex PCR. This sample has about 120,000 clones, with 81% found just once. This entry is derived from a study of cytomegalovirus exposure and HLA in healthy donors. Overall study results and limits: A later analysis reportedly found that, within productive TCRs, an Asian-associated ancestry cluster had fewer N-insertions than the mean observed across the approximately 690 donors.

This clonotype was obtained from a middle-aged man in good health and CMV-seronegative. This sequence joins TRBV5-1 and TRBJ1-2; a weak D match, TRBD1 (6 bases). Sequencing was carried out using PBMCs. CDR3 residues: CASSPTGHGYTF. CDR3 DNA sequence: TGCGCCAGCAGCCCCACAGGGCATGGCTACACCTTC. The variable domain in full, completed from reference TRBV5-1 and TRBJ1-2, reads KAGVTQTPRYLIKTRGQQVTLSCSPISGHRSVSWYQQTPGQGLQFLFEYFSETQRNKGNFPGRFSGRQFSNSRSEMNVSTLELGDSALYLCASSPTGHGYTFGSGTRLTVV.